A single sample is the source of the 10 T cell receptor beta chains below, sequenced in a study of beta chain features in type 1 diabetes. The whole isolated RNA underwent reverse transcription, so sequencing captured expressed TCRB transcripts. Method: immunoSEQ multiplex PCR; TCRdb's copy keeps in-frame clones and lacks some. The top ten hold more than 0.025% of the sample, which has roughly 250,000 clones, roughly 22% seen once. No antigens are known for them. Study-wide results and limits: Among patients with Type 1 diabetes, TCRB CDR3s were moderately but significantly shorter in every one of the four CD4+ subsets.

The sequencing input was naive CD4+ T cells from blood. Receptors originate from a woman aged 40 to 50 with type 1 diabetes.

The sample holds a few counts of this clone. The chain is built from TRBV30 and TRBJ2-7, with a possible D match to TRBD2 (6 bases). This CDR3 has 14 amino acids. V lost 1 base to trimming and J lost 3 bases, with 13 bases between them. The germline CDR1 and CDR2 sequences are GTSNPN and SVGIG (reference sequence). The CDR3 nucleotides are TGTGCCTGGAGTGGAATAGCGGAGATCTACGAGCAGTACTTC. Amino acid sequence: CAWSGIAEIYEQYF.

This clone has more than one count but fewer than ten. The chain links TRBV6-6 to TRBJ2-5; 8 bases align to TRBD2. The ends lost 5 bases at V and 3 bases at J; junction bases unmatched: 2. CDR1 and CDR2 (germline): MNHNY, SVGAGI (reference sequence). The CDR3 totals 13 residues. The CDR3 DNA reads TGTGCCAGCAGTAAACTAGCGGAAGAGACCCAGTACTTC. It codes for CASSKLAEETQYF.

This clone showed up just a few times. This chain links TRBV7-8 with TRBJ2-5, with 12 bases matching TRBD2. This CDR3 region has 15 residues. The germline gives CDR1 SGHVS, CDR2 FQNEAQ. V was pared by 6 bases and J by 9 bases, with 11 bases of the junction left unmatched. CDR3 in DNA: TGTGCCAGCAGGACTAGCGGGGGCCTGGATTTGGCCCAGTACTTC. It yields the protein CASRTSGGLDLAQYF.

The sample holds a few counts of this clone. The chain recombines TRBV9 with TRBJ2-5, with 9 bases lining up with TRBD1. With V trimmed by 1 base and J by 5 bases, 9 bases remained unmatched. The CDR3 consists of 16 residues. The germline V gene encodes CDR1 SGDLS and CDR2 YYNGEE. The CDR3 sequence: CASSVIGTGKIETQYF. In nucleotides, the CDR3 is TGTGCCAGCAGCGTAATCGGGACAGGGAAGATCGAGACCCAGTACTTC.

There are a few counts of this clone. The chain carries TRBV7-2 and TRBJ1-5; D may be TRBD1 (5 bases). V was pared by 4 bases and J by 7 bases, with 14 bases between. The CDR3 loop spans 14 amino acids. CDR1 and CDR2 (germline): SGHTA, FQGNSA. The DNA for the CDR3 is TGTGCCAGCAGCTCCGCCGGGGGAGGACAGCCCCAGCATTTT. It codes for CASSSAGGGQPQHF.

The rearrangement joins TRBV5-1 to TRBJ1-1, with no clear D. The germline V gene encodes CDR1 SGHRS and CDR2 YFSETQ. This CDR3 region has 12 residues. Deletions cut 2 bases from V and 3 bases from J, with 5 bases between. The CDR3, as DNA: TGCGCCAGCAGCTTCGGGGACACTGAAGCTTTCTTT. It codes for CASSFGDTEAFF.

Only a few counts were recorded for this clone. The chain joins TRBV30 to TRBJ1-2; D remains unclear. The CDR3 covers 14 residues. Germline CDR1 reads GTSNPN; CDR2 reads SVGIG (reference sequence). V lost 0 bases, J lost 0 bases, and 8 bases lay in between. CDR3 amino acids: CAWSVSLTNYGYTF. The CDR3 DNA reads TGTGCCTGGAGTGTCAGTCTGACTAACTATGGCTACACCTTC. The variable domain in full, completed from reference TRBV30 and TRBJ1-2, reads SQTIHQWPATLVQPVGSPLSLECTVEGTSNPNLYWYRQAAGRGLQLLFYSVGIGQISSEVPQNLSASRPQDRQFILSSKKLLLSDSGFYLCAWSVSLTNYGYTFGSGTRLTVV.

This clone was detected only a few times. The chain carries TRBV9 and TRBJ1-2; no firm D call. Trimming pared 0 bases from V and 3 bases from J, leaving 6 bases between. Germline V lookup: CDR1 SGDLS, CDR2 YYNGEE. CDR3 length: 13 amino acids. The CDR3 nucleotides read TGTGCCAGCAGCGTAGACACAGACTATGGCTACACCTTC. Protein: CASSVDTDYGYTF.

This clone occurred a few times. This rearrangement joins TRBV30 to TRBJ1-2; no clear D gene. V was shortened by 2 bases and J by 0 bases, with 7 bases between the two germline ends. Germline V gene data show CDR1 as GTSNPN and CDR2 as SVGIG (reference sequence). The length of the CDR3 is 13 residues. CDR3: CAWSMAANYGYTF. The CDR3 DNA reads as TGTGCCTGGAGTATGGCAGCTAACTATGGCTACACCTTC.

CDR3 sequence reads: CASSLSRSPLHF. CDR3 nucleotide sequence: TGTGCCAGCAGCTTAAGCCGTTCACCCCTCCACTTT. The rearrangement links TRBV7-9 to TRBJ1-6; D call uncertain. CDR1 is SEHNR and CDR2 is FQNEAQ in the germline V gene (reference sequence). V lost 2 bases and J lost 9, with 5 bases in between. This CDR3 contains 12 residues.